The T cell receptor beta chain described here comes from a study of beta chain features in type 1 diabetes. As regards this clone: Its antigen remains unknown.

Since all of the isolated RNA was reverse transcribed, expressed TCRB transcripts were what got sequenced. Produced via immunoSEQ multiplex PCR; TCRdb's table is partial and in-frame only. The table shows more than 95,000 clones, with approximately 15% occurring only once. CDR1 is SGHRS and CDR2 is YFSETQ in the germline V gene. The V end lost 2 bases, the J end lost 0 bases, and 6 bases lay between the germline ends. There are 15 residues in the CDR3. The study, taken as a whole, reports: Shortening that was moderate but significant affected the TCRB CDR3s of Type 1 diabetes patients in all four CD4+ subsets.

The sequence was collected from a young man with type 1 diabetes. The gene calls are TRBV5-1 and TRBJ2-6; no clear D gene. Sequencing was performed on central memory CD4+ T cells from blood. CDR3 DNA sequence: TGCGCCAGCAGCTTCCCGATCTCTGGGGCCAACGTCCTGACTTTC. Protein product: CASSFPISGANVLTF.